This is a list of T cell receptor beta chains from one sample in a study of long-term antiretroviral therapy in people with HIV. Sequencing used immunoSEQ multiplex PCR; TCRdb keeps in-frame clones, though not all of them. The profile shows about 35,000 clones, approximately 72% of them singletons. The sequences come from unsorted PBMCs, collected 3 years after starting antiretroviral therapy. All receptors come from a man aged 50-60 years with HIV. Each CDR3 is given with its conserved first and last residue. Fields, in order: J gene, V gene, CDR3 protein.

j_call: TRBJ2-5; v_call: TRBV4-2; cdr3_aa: CASSLGQKGETQYF
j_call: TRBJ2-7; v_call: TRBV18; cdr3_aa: CASSPAGGIYEQYF
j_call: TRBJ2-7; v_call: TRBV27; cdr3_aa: CASSIERVQYF
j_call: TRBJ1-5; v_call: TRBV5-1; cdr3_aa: CASSLDGGNQPQHF
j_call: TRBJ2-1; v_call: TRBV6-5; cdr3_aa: CASSYLQGRSEQFF
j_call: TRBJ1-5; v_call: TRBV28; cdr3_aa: CASSPQGAGRNQPQHF
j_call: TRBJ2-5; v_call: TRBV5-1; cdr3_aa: CANSSGVVETQYF
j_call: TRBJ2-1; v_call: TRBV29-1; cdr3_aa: CSVPMDGFGQFF
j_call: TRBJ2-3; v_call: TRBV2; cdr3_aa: CATLAGGHTDTQYF
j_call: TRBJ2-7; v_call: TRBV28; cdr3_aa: CASSSHRGDSYEQYF
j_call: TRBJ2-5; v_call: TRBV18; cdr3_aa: CASSPQETQYF
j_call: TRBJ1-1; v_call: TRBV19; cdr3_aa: CASSIAAGRTEAFF
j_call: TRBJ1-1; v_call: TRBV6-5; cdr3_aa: CASRRTGSEAFF
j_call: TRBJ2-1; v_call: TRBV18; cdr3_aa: CASSPTSGYNEQFF
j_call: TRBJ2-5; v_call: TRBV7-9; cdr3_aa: CASSFSGGGETQYF
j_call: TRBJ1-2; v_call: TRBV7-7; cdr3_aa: CASRVLGHHGYTF
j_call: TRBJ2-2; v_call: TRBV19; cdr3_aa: CATKVRPGLAGGRAGELFF
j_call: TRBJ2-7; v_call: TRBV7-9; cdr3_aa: CASSHLPRRRGGNEQYF
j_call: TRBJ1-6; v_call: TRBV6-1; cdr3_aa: CASRGDRGTNSPLHF
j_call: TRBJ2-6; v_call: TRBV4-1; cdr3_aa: CASSQDGRAAGANVLTF
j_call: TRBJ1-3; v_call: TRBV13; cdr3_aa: CASSRTGGGNTIYF
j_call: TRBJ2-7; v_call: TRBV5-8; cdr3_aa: CASSPLYEQYF
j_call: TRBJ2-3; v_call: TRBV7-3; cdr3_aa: CASSPGTGVWNTQYF
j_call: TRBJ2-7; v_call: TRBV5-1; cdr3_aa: CASSPQGREQYF
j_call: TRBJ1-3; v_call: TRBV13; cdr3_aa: CASSFRTGGTGLSGNTIYF
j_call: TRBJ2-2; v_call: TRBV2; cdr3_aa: CASKLVLNTGELFF
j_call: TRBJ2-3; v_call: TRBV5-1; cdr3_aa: CASKTGESSTDTQYF
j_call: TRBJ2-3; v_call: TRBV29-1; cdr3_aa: CSVAPGLAGATRDTQYF
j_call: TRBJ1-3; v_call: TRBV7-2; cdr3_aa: CASSLNQGPGNTIYF
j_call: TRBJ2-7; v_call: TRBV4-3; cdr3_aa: CASSRTGSEYEQYF
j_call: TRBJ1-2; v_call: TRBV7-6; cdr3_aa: CASSLDRTAYGYTF
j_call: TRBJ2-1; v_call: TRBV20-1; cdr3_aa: CSVGRGHEQFF
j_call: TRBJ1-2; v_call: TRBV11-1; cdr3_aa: CASSSGTEGYGYTF
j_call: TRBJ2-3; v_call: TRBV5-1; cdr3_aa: CASSFGARGTDTQYF
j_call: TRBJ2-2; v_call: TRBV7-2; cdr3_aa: CASSLAFGGVGGELFF
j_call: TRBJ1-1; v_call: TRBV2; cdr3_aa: CASSGQLNTEAFF
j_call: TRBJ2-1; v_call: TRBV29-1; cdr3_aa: CSADRFNEQFF
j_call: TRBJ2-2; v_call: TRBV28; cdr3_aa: CAAQSGGAPGELFF
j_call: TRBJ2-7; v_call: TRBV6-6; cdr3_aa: CAGSPGGQSYEQYF
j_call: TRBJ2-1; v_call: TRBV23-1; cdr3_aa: CASSQEGGPVNEQFF
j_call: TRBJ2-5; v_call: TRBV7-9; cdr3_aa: CASSLPLSGTHETQYF
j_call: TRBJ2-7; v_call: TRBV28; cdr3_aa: CASRGLAVGEQYF
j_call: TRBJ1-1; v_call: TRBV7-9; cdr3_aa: CASSLAGGGPEAFF
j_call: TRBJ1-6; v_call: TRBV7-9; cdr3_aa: CASTKTGTGGSPLHF
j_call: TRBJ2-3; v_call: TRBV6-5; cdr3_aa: CASSVKAGGSGTQYF
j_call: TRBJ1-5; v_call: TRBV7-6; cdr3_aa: CASSQAAVGQPQHF
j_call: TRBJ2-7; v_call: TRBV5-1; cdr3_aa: CASSIRDRAYEQYF
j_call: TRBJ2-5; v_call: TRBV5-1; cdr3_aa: CASSWAGTDEETQYF
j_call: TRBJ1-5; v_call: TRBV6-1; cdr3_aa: CASWDRGRGNQPQHF
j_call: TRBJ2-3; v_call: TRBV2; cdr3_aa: CATAPGDTQYF
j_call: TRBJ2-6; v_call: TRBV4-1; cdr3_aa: CASSPPGTGANVLTF
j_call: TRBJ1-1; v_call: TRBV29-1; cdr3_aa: CSVGQGNTEAFF
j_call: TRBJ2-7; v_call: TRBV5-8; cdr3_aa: CASSLLASSSYEQYF
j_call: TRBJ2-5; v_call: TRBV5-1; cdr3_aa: CASSRVLSGGETQYF
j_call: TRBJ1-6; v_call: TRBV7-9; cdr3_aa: CASSLALTGSPLHF
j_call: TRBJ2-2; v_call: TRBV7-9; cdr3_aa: CASSLIAGTYNGELFF
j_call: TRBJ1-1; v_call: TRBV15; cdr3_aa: CATSRDLTDTEAFF
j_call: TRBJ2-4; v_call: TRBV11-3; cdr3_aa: CASSLPGDIQYF
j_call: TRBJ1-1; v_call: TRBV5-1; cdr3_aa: CASSWTGRATEAFF
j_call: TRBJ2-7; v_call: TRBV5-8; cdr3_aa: CASSLSRESSYEQYF